Below are 9 T cell receptor beta chains sequenced from a single sample in a study of post-analysis software for immune sequencing data. These receptors' targets are unknown. Sequencing libraries made from TCR beta cDNA carried unique molecular identifiers. TCRdb processed the PCR reads anew with MiXCR; each CDR3 protein has one entry. This table holds approximately 630,000 distinct CDR3 sequences, approximately 59% found once. Study-wide results and limits: The five TRBV segments detected at higher frequency in patients than in controls included TRBV5-6, TRBV5-1 and TRBV20-1.

Sequenced sample: blood. These receptors all stem from a girl aged 2 to 9 with multiple sclerosis.

With regard to this clonotype: Mismatch with germline at one junction end may stem from a read error. This sequence joins TRBV7-2 and TRBJ2-3; TRBD1 matches 8 bases. The germline V gene encodes CDR1 SGHTA and CDR2 FQGNSA. The CDR3 loop spans 14 amino acids. In DNA form, the CDR3 reads TGCGCCAGCAGCTTAGCCAGGGGGCAAGATACGCAGTATTTT. Encoded protein: CASSLARGQDTQYF.

This clonotype was seen only a few times. The chain links TRBV29-1 to TRBJ2-3; tentative D call: TRBD2 (5 bases). From germline, CDR1 is SQVTM and CDR2 ANQGSEA. Trimming shortened V by 3 bases and J by 7 bases, and 14 bases separated the two germline ends. The CDR3 has 13 amino acids. The CDR3 loop reads CSVDRERFNTQYF. CDR3 in DNA: TGCAGCGTTGATAGGGAGAGATTTAATACGCAGTATTTT.

The V gene is TRBV20-1, the J gene TRBJ1-5, with 7 bases that match TRBD1. In germline, CDR1 is DFQATT, CDR2 SNEGSKA (reference sequence). Unmatched junction bases numbered 15, after V lost 5 bases and J lost 2 bases. This CDR3 comprises 17 residues. CDR3 region: CSAGGQVDIKGNQPQHF. The CDR3 DNA follows: TGCAGTGCTGGAGGACAGGTCGATATAAAAGGCAATCAGCCCCAGCATTTT.

This sequence joins TRBV6-5 and TRBJ1-2; no definite D call. Germline V gene data show CDR1 as MNHEY and CDR2 as SVGAGI. V was shortened by 4 bases and J by 10 bases, with 16 bases between the two germline ends. The CDR3 totals 13 residues. The CDR3 here is CASSFLTESIYTF. The CDR3 nucleotides are TGTGCCAGCAGTTTCCTGACCGAGTCAATCTACACCTTC.

The V call is TRBV20-1, the J call TRBJ2-6; 8 bases are shared with TRBD1. The CDR3 totals 16 residues. In germline, CDR1 is DFQATT, CDR2 SNEGSKA (reference sequence). V was pared by 5 bases and J by 0 bases, with 6 bases of the junction left unmatched. CDR3 DNA: TGCAGTGCTTCAGGACAGGGCCACTCTGGGGCCAACGTCCTGACTTTC. Residues: CSASGQGHSGANVLTF.

The chain couples TRBV29-1 to TRBJ1-1, with D uncertain. The length of the CDR3 is 14 residues. V shed 1 base and J shed 0 bases, with 9 bases lying between them. Germline CDR1 reads SQVTM; CDR2 reads ANQGSEA. The CDR3 region has the DNA TGCAGCGTTGAAGTTTGGCAGATGAACACTGAAGCTTTCTTT. Translation gives CSVEVWQMNTEAFF.

To note about this clonotype: The CDR3 ends on some other residue instead of the conserved phenylalanine or tryptophan, so this is likely a read error. The CDR3 DNA is TGTGCCAGCAGTTTCCGCGGCTATGGCTACACCGTC. Translating it yields CASSFRGYGYTV. The V gene is TRBV27, the J gene TRBJ1-2, with D hard to call. Trimming left V 3 bases short and J 4 bases short, with 6 bases between. The CDR3 runs to 12 residues. Germline V gene sequence: CDR1 MNHEY, CDR2 SMNVEV (reference sequence).

The genes are TRBV6-4 and TRBJ2-6; no clear D gene. Trimming cost V 0 bases and J 4 bases, with 7 bases left between them. The CDR3 runs 15 residues. Germline V CDR1 and CDR2: MRHNA, SNTAGT. CDR3 loop: CASSDSAFGANVLTF. The CDR3 nucleotides read TGTGCCAGCAGTGACTCGGCCTTCGGGGCCAACGTCCTGACTTTC.

V is TRBV10-3 and J is TRBJ2-1; 11 positions match TRBD2. V lost 7 bases, J lost 7 bases, and 6 bases stayed unmatched. The CDR3 is made up of 14 amino acids. Germline V gene data show CDR1 as ENHRY and CDR2 as SYGVKD. CDR3 DNA sequence: TGTGCCATCACCACTAGCGGGGGTGGAAATGAGCAGTTCTTC. This encodes CAITTSGGGNEQFF.